This T cell receptor (beta chain) was recovered during a study of cytomegalovirus exposure and HLA in healthy donors. Study-wide results and limits: A later analysis reportedly found fewer N-insertions in an Asian-associated ancestry cluster than the roughly 680-donor mean. Most TCR sequences were uncommon, yet certain public TCRs appeared in many donors. Serostatus for CMV was the only available immune exposure information.

Details on this clone: The antigen remains unidentified. An end of the junction does not agree with germline; a read error may underlie this.

The PCR contained 60 Vbeta and 13 Jbeta primers. The repertoire was sequenced with immunoSEQ multiplex PCR; TCRdb's copy has only in-frame clones and lacks some. The table includes under 200,000 clones, roughly 79% detected once. Germline-derived CDR1 and CDR2 are MNHNS and SASEGT. The CDR3 contains 15 residues. Sequencing input: PBMCs. This clonotype originated in a man under 40 in good health and CMV-seronegative. The chain recombines TRBV6-1 with TRBJ2-4; 11 positions match TRBD1. CDR3 residues: CASREGTGGFDIQYF. Here the CDR3 DNA reads TGTGCCAGCAGAGAAGGGACAGGGGGTTTTGACATTCAGTACTTC.